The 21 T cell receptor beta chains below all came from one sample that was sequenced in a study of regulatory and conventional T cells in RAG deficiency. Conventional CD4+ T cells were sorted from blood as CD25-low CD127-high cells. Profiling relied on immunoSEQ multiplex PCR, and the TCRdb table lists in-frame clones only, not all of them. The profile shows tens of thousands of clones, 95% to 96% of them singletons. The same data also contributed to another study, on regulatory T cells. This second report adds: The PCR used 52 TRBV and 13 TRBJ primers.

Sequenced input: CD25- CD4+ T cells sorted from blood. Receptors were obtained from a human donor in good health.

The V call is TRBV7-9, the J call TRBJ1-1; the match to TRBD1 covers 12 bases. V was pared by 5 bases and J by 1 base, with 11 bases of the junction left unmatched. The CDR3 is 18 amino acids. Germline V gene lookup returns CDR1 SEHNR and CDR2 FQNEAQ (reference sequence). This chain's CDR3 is CASSPRAGQGARNTEAFF. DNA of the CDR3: TGTGCCAGCAGCCCCCGGGCGGGACAGGGGGCCAGGAACACTGAAGCTTTCTTT.

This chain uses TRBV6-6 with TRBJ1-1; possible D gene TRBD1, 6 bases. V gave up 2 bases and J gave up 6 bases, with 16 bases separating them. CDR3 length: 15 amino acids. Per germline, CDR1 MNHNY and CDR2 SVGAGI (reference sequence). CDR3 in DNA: TGTGCCAGCAGTTACGGTCGGAACAGGGTAGCTGAAGCTTTCTTT. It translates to CASSYGRNRVAEAFF.

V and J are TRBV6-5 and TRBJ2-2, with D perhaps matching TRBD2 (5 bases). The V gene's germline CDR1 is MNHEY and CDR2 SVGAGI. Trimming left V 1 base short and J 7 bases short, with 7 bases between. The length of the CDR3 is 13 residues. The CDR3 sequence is CASSYFRGGELFF. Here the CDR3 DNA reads TGTGCCAGCAGTTACTTTCGGGGCGGGGAGCTGTTTTTT.

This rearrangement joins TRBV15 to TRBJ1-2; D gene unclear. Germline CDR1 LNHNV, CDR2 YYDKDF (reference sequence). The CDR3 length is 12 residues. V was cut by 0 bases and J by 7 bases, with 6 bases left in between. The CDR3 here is CATSRDRGGYTF. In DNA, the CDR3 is TGTGCCACCAGCAGAGATCGAGGTGGCTACACCTTC.

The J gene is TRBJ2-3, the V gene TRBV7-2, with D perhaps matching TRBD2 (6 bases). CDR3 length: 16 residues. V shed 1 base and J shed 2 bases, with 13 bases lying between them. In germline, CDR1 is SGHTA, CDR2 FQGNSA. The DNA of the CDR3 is TGTGCCAGCAGCTTAGGAACGGGAGCCGTCACAGATACGCAGTATTTT. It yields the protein CASSLGTGAVTDTQYF.

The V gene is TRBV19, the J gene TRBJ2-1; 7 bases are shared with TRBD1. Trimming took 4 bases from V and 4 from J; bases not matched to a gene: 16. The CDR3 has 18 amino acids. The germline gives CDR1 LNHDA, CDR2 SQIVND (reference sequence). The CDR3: CASSTLPATGWGYNEQFF. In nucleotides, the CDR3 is TGTGCCAGTAGTACCCTCCCCGCGACAGGGTGGGGTTACAATGAGCAGTTCTTC.

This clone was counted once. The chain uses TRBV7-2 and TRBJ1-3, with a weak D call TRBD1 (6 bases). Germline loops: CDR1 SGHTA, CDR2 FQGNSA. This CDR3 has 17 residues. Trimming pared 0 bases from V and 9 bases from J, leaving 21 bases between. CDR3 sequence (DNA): TGTGCCAGCAGCTTAGCGCGTGGCAGGGGAGCAGTAGGCACCATATATTTT. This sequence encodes CASSLARGRGAVGTIYF.

For the CDR3, the DNA is TGTGCCAGCAGCCCCCGGACAGGGACGACTGAAGCTTTCTTT. It codes for CASSPRTGTTEAFF. The chain joins TRBV5-8 to TRBJ1-1, with 8 bases aligning to TRBD1. The CDR3 runs 14 residues. The V gene end was trimmed by 4 bases and the J gene end by 5 bases; junction bases not matched to a gene: 7. Germline CDR1 is SGHTS and CDR2 is YDEGEE.

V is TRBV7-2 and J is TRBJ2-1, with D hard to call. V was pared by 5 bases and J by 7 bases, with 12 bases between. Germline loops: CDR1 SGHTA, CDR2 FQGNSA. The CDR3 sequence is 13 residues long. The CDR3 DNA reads TGTGCCAGCAGCCTCCCCCCCCGGAATGAGCAGTTCTTC. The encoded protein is CASSLPPRNEQFF.

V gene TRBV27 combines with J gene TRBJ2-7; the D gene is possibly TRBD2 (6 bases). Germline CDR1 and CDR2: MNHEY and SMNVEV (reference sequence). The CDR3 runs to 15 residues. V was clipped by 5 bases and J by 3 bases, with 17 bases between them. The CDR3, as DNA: TGTGCCAGCAGTCCACAGATGGGGGGATACTACGAGCAGTACTTC. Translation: CASSPQMGGYYEQYF.

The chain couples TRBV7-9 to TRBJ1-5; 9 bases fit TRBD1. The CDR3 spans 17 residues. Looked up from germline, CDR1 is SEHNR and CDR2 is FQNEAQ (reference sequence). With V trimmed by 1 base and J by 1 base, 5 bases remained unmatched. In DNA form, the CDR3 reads TGTGCCAGCAGCTTAGAGACGGACAGGGGAAGCAATCAGCCCCAGCATTTT. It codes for CASSLETDRGSNQPQHF.

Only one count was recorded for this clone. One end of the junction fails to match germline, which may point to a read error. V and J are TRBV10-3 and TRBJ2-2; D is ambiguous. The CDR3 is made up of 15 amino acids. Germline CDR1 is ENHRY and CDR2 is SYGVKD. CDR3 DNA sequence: TGTGCCATCGGTGAAGCTGCGAGAAACACCGGGGAGCTGTTTTTT. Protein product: CAIGEAARNTGELFF.

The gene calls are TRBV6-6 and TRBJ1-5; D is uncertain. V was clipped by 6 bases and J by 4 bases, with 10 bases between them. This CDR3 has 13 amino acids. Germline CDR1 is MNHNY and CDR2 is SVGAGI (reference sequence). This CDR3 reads CASSQQQNQPQHF. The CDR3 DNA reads TGTGCCAGCAGCCAACAACAGAATCAGCCCCAGCATTTT.

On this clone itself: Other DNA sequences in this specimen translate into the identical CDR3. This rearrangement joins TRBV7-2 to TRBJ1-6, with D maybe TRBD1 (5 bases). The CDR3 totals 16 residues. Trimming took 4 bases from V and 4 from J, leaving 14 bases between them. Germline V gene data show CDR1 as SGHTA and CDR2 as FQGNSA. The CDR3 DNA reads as TGTGCCAGCAGCTCTCAGACAGCGAGTTATAATTCACCCCTCCACTTT. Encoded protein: CASSSQTASYNSPLHF.

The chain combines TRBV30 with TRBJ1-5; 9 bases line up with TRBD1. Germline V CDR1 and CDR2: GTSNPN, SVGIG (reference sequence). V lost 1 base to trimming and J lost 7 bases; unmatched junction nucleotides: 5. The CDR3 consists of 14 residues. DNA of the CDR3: TGTGCCTGGAGTGAGGGACAGGGAAACCAGCCCCAGCATTTT. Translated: CAWSEGQGNQPQHF.

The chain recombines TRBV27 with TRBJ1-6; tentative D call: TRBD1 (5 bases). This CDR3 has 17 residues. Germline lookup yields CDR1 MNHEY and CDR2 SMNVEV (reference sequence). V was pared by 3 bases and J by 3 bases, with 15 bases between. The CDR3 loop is CASSFGSSRGYNSPLHF. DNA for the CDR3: TGTGCCAGCAGTTTCGGCAGCTCTAGGGGCTATAATTCACCCCTCCACTTT.

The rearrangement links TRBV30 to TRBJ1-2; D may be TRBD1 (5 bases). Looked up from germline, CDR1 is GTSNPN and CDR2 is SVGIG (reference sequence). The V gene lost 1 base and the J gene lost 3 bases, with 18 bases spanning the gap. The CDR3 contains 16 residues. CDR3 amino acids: CAWSARGVGGYYGYTF. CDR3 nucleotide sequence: TGTGCCTGGAGTGCCCGTGGCGTGGGGGGGTACTATGGCTACACCTTC.

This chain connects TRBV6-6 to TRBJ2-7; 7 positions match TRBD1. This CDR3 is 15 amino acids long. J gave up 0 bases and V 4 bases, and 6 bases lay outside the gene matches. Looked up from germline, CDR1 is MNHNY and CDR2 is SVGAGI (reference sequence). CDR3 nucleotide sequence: TGTGCCAGCAGTTTACGACAGGGTCACTCCTACGAGCAGTACTTC. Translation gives CASSLRQGHSYEQYF.

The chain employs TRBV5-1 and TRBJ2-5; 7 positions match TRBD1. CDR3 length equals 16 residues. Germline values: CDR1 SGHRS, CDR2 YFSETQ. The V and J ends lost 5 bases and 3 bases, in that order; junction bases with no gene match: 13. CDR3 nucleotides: TGCGCCAGCAGTTTAGTAGGGACAGTTACAAAAGAGACCCAGTACTTC. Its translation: CASSLVGTVTKETQYF.

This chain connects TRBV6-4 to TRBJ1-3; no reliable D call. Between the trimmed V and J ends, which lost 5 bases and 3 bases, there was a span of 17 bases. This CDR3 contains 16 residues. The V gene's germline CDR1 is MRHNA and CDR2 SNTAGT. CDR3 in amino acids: CASSLEYTTLGNTIYF. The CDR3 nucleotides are TGTGCCAGCAGTTTGGAATATACTACTCTTGGAAACACCATATATTTT.

DNA for the CDR3: TGTGCCAGCAGTCCCAGGGGAAGTGAAGCTTTCTTT. Residues: CASSPRGSEAFF. This rearrangement joins TRBV6-5 to TRBJ1-1, with TRBD1 as a possible D gene (6 bases). This CDR3 has 12 residues. Germline assignment: CDR1 MNHEY and CDR2 SVGAGI. V shed 5 bases and J shed 7 bases, with 11 bases lying between them.